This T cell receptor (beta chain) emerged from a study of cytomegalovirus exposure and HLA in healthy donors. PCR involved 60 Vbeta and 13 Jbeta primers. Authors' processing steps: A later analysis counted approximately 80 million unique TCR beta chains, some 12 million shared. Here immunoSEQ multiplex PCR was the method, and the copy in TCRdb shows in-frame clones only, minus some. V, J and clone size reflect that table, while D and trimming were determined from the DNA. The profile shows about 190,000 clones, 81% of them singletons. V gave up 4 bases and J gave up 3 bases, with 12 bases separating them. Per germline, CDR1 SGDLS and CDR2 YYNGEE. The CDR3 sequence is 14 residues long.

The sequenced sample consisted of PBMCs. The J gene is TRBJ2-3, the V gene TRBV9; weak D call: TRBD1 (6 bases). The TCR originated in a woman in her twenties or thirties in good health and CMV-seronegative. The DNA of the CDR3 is TGTGCCAGCAGCCCTAATACAGGGACAGATACGCAGTATTTT. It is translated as CASSPNTGTDTQYF.